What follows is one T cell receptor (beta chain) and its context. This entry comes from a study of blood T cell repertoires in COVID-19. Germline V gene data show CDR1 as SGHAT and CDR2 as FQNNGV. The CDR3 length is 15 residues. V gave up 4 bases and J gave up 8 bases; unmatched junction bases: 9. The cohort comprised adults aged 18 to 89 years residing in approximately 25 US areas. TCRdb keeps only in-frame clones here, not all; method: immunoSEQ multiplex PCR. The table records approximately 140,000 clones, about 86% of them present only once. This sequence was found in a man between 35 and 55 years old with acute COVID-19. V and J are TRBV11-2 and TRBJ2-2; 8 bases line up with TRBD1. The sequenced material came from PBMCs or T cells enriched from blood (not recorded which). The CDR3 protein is CASSSLGQGWGELFF. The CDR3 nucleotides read TGTGCCAGCAGCTCCCTTGGACAGGGATGGGGGGAGCTGTTTTTT.